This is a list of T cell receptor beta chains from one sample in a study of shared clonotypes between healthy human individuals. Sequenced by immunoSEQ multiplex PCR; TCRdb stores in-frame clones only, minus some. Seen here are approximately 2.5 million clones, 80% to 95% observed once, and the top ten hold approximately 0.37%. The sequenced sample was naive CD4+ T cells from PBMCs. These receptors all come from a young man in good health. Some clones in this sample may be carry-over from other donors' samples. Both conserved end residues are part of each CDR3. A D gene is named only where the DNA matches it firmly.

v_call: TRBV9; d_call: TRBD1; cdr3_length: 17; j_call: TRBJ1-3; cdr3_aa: CASSERTGHLPGNTIYF; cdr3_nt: TGTGCCAGCAGCGAGAGGACAGGCCATTTACCGGGAAACACCATATATTTT
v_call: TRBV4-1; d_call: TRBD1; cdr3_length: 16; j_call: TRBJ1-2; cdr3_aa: CASSHGQGWADYGYTF; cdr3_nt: TGCGCCAGCAGCCACGGACAGGGATGGGCAGACTATGGCTACACCTTC
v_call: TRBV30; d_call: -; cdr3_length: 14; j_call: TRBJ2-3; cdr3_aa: CASDRTGEADTQYF; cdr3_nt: TGTGCCTCCGACCGGACGGGAGAGGCAGATACGCAGTATTTT
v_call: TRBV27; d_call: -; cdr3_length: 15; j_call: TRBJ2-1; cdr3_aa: CASSLRATWGNEQFF; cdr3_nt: TGTGCCAGCAGTTTGAGGGCTACCTGGGGCAATGAGCAGTTCTTC
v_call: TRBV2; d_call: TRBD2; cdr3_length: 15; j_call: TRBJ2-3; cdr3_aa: CASRPTSGSTDTQYF; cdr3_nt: TGTGCCAGCAGGCCCACTAGCGGGAGCACAGATACGCAGTATTTT
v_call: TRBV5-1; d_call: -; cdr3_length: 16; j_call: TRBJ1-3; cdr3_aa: CASSLGRPRSGNTIYF; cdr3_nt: TGCGCCAGCAGCTTGGGGCGGCCACGCTCTGGAAACACCATATATTTT
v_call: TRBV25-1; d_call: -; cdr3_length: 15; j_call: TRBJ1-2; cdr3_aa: CARVIPGPANYGYTF; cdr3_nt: TGTGCCAGAGTCATACCCGGACCAGCTAACTATGGCTACACCTTC
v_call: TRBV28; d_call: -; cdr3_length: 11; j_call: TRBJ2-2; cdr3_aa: CASTNTGELFF; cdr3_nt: TGTGCCAGTACGAACACCGGGGAGCTGTTTTTT
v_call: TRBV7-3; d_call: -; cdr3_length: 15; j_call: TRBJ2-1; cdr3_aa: CASSLGRATYNEQFF; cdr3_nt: TGTGCCAGCAGCTTGGGGCGGGCAACCTACAATGAGCAGTTCTTC
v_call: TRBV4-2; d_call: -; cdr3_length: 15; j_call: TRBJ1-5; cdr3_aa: CASSQVGRSNQPQHF; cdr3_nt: TGTGCCAGCAGCCAAGTCGGACGAAGCAATCAGCCCCAGCATTTT
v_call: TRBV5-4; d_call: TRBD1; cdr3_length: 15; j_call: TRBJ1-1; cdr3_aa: CASSFPGTANTEAFF; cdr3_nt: TGTGCCAGCAGCTTCCCCGGGACAGCGAACACTGAAGCTTTCTTT
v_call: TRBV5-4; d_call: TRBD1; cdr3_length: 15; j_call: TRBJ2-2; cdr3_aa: CASSNRTGNAGELFF; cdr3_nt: TGTGCCAGCAGCAACCGGACAGGGAATGCCGGGGAGCTGTTTTTT
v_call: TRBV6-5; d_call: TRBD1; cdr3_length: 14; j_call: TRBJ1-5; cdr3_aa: CASSSRQGNQPQHF; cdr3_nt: TGTGCCAGCAGTTCAAGACAGGGAAATCAGCCCCAGCATTTT
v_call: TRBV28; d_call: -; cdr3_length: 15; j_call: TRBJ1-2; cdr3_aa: CASSLTPTGNYGYTF; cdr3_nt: TGTGCCAGCAGTTTAACCCCAACAGGGAACTATGGCTACACCTTC
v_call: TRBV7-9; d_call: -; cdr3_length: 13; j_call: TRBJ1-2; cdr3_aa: CASSLEVFYGYTF; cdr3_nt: TGTGCCAGCAGCTTAGAAGTATTCTATGGCTACACCTTC
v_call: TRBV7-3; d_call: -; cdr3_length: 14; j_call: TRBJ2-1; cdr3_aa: CASSLQGPYNEQFF; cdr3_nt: TGTGCCAGCAGCTTACAGGGCCCCTACAATGAGCAGTTCTTC
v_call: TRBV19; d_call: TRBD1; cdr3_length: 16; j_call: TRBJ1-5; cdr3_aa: CASSTSGGAIDQPQHF; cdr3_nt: TGTGCCAGTAGTACGTCAGGGGGAGCCATCGATCAGCCCCAGCATTTT
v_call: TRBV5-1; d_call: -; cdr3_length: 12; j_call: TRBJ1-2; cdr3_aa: CASADTPYGYTF; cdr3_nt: TGCGCCAGCGCCGACACCCCCTATGGCTACACCTTC
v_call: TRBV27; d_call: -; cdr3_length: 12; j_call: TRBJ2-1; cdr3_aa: CASSSHRNEQFF; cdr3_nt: TGTGCCAGCTCCAGCCACCGGAATGAGCAGTTCTTC
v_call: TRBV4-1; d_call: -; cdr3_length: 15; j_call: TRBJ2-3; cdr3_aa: CASSQRRSTTDTQYF; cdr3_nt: TGCGCCAGCAGCCAACGTCGTTCCACCACAGATACGCAGTATTTT
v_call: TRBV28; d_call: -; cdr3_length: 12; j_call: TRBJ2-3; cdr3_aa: CASSSWGNTQYF; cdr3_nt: TGTGCCAGCAGTTCGTGGGGGAATACGCAGTATTTT
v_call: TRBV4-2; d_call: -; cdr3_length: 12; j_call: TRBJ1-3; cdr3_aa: CASSQGYDTIYF; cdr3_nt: TGTGCCAGCAGCCAAGGGTACGACACCATATATTTT
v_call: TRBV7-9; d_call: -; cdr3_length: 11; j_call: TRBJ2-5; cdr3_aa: CASSLVGEQYF; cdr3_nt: TGTGCCAGCAGCTTAGTGGGGGAGCAGTACTTC
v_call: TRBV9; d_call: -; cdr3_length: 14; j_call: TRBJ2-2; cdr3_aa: CASSVDLGTGELFF; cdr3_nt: TGTGCCAGCAGCGTAGATCTTGGTACCGGGGAGCTGTTTTTT
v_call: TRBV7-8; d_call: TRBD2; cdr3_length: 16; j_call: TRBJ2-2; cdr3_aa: CASSFAGTSNTGELFF; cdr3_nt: TGTGCCAGCAGCTTCGCCGGGACTAGCAACACCGGGGAGCTGTTTTTT
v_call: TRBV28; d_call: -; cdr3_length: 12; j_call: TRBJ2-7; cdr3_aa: CASSLGGGEQYF; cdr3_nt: TGTGCCAGCAGTTTAGGGGGAGGCGAGCAGTACTTC
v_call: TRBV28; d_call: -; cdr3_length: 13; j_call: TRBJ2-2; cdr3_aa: CASGYSNTGELFF; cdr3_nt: TGTGCCAGCGGGTACTCGAACACCGGGGAGCTGTTTTTT
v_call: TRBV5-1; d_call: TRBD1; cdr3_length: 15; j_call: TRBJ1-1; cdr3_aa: CASSPRQGASTEAFF; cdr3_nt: TGCGCCAGCAGCCCAAGACAGGGGGCGAGCACTGAAGCTTTCTTT
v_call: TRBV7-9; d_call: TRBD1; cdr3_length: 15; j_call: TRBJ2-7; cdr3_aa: CASSLSGTGAYEQYF; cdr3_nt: TGTGCCAGCAGCTTGTCCGGGACAGGGGCCTACGAGCAGTACTTC
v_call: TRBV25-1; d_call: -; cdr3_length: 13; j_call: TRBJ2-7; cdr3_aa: CASSEPGLYEQYF; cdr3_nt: TGTGCCAGCAGTGAACCGGGCCTCTACGAGCAGTACTTC